This is a list of T cell receptor beta chains from one sample in a study of control samples from healthy donors and cancer patients. Repertoires were generated with immunoSEQ multiplex PCR, while TCRdb's copy carries only in-frame clones and drops some. Of under 450,000 clones in the sample, 80% to 95% were seen once. The source material was PBMCs. The source is a man in his forties with head and neck cancer. The conserved cysteine and the conserved F or W are not part of the CDR3 here. Each record gives: V gene, J gene, D gene, CDR3 protein. D genes are given only for firm matches.

TRBV18	TRBJ1-6	-	ASSPGGTKMESPLH
TRBV4-1	TRBJ2-7	TRBD2	ASSQGVGGVYEQY
TRBV11-3	TRBJ2-3	-	ASSYGTLESTDTQY
TRBV19	TRBJ2-5	TRBD2	ASSKTSVAGAETQY
TRBV5-4	TRBJ1-1	-	ASSLFLRNTEAF
TRBV20-1	TRBJ2-7	-	SPSDSYEQY
TRBV5-1	TRBJ2-3	TRBD2	ASIPREGADTQY
TRBV27	TRBJ1-2	TRBD1	ASSPGQGSGYT
TRBV3-1/TRBV3-2	TRBJ2-1	-	ASSQDQSYNEQF
TRBV3-1/TRBV3-2	TRBJ2-2	TRBD2	ASSQDLFGVSGSLGELF